The 20 T cell receptor beta chains below come from one sample, sequenced in a study of OX40 agonist ivuxolimab in advanced cancers. TCRdb keeps only in-frame clones here, not all; method: immunoSEQ multiplex PCR. This table holds 35,000 to 50,000 clones, approximately 78% found once. The sample here was CD4+ or CD8+ T cells sorted from blood, taken in a trial of the OX40 agonist ivuxolimab. The receptors here all came from an adult with an advanced solid tumor such as melanoma, head and neck, liver or kidney cancer.

The rearrangement joins TRBV5-1 to TRBJ2-7; D perhaps matches TRBD2 (6 bases). Germline assignment: CDR1 SGHRS and CDR2 YFSETQ. V was clipped by 3 bases and J by 1 base, with 14 bases between them. The CDR3 is 15 residues long. The CDR3 region is CASSSSAGRSYEQYF. The CDR3 bases are TGCGCCAGCAGCTCGAGCGCAGGGAGGTCCTACGAGCAGTACTTC.

In DNA, the CDR3 is TGTGCCAGCAGCCCCAGGGTTTTTTCACCCCTCCACTTT. This gives the protein CASSPRVFSPLHF. The chain has TRBV11-2 and TRBJ1-6; possible D gene TRBD1, 5 bases. CDR3 length: 13 amino acids. V lost 5 bases to trimming and J lost 9 bases, with 11 bases between them. CDR1 is SGHAT, CDR2 FQNNGV, per germline.

J is TRBJ2-1 and V is TRBV6-5; D possibly corresponds to TRBD2 (5 bases). Looked up from germline, CDR1 is MNHEY and CDR2 is SVGAGI. V lost 7 bases and J lost 4, with 17 bases in between. The CDR3 is 15 amino acids. The DNA for the CDR3 is TGTGCCAGCACCACTGGTCTCGGGATTTACAATGAGCAGTTCTTC. It is translated as CASTTGLGIYNEQFF.

The chain is built from TRBV28 and TRBJ2-3; tentatively, D is TRBD1 or TRBD2 (5 bases each). Trimming removed 5 bases from V and 0 bases from J, with 27 bases in between. This CDR3 spans 20 amino acids. CDR1 is MDHEN and CDR2 is SYDVKM in the germline V gene. The CDR3 is CASSPSLITIGGYSTDTQYF. The CDR3 region has the DNA TGTGCCAGCAGTCCTTCTCTTATTACGATTGGGGGATATAGCACAGATACGCAGTATTTT.

This clone ranks as medium-sized (0.01 to 0.1%). The chain carries TRBV7-9 and TRBJ1-1, with unresolved D. This CDR3 has 15 amino acids. Germline V CDR1 and CDR2: SEHNR, FQNEAQ (reference sequence). Trimming took 2 bases from V and 6 from J, leaving 16 bases between them. CDR3 region: CASSLMRGEVSEAFF. CDR3 nucleotide sequence: TGTGCCAGCAGCTTAATGCGGGGAGAGGTCTCTGAAGCTTTCTTT.

The rearrangement uses TRBV28 and TRBJ1-2; D gene uncertain. The CDR3 loop spans 13 amino acids. Germline CDR1 MDHEN, CDR2 SYDVKM. The V end was cut by 4 bases, the J end by 7 bases, with 13 bases between. The CDR3 loop reads CASSSAGEGGYTF. DNA of the CDR3: TGTGCCAGCAGTTCGGCAGGAGAAGGTGGCTACACCTTC.

The CDR3 coding sequence is TGTGCCAGCAGCTCAACTAGCGGCCTGAGCTCCTACGAGCAGTACTTC. Its protein product is CASSSTSGLSSYEQYF. The chain is built from TRBV5-4 and TRBJ2-7; the match to TRBD2 covers 8 bases. CDR1 and CDR2 from the germline V gene are SGHNT and YYREEE (reference sequence). The junction had 8 bases not matched to a gene; V was cut back by 3 bases and J by 0 bases. The CDR3 sequence is 16 residues long.

The chain joins TRBV5-1 to TRBJ2-5; the match to TRBD2 covers 10 bases. Germline values: CDR1 SGHRS, CDR2 YFSETQ. Trimming at V came to 1 base and at J to 5 bases, leaving 5 bases not matched to a gene. The CDR3 length is 15 residues. The CDR3 is CASSLSSGSTETQYF. CDR3 sequence (DNA): TGCGCCAGCAGCTTGTCTAGCGGGAGTACGGAGACCCAGTACTTC.

The rearrangement joins TRBV11-2 to TRBJ2-6; tentative D call: TRBD1 (5 bases). The CDR3 is 16 amino acids. Trimming removed 5 bases at V and 2 bases at J, with 13 bases between. Germline CDR1 is SGHAT and CDR2 is FQNNGV. The CDR3 here is CASSNQGTPGANVLTF. CDR3 sequence (DNA): TGTGCCAGCAGCAATCAGGGTACCCCTGGGGCCAACGTCCTGACTTTC.

The gene calls are TRBV4-2 and TRBJ2-7, with 12 bases identical to TRBD2. Germline loops: CDR1 LGHNA, CDR2 YNFKEQ. The CDR3 contains 19 residues. After removal of 0 bases from V and 5 bases from J, the junction contained 14 bases not matched to a gene. CDR3 residues: CASSQDPGLAGSIIDEQYF. CDR3 coding DNA: TGTGCCAGCAGCCAAGACCCCGGACTAGCGGGATCTATAATTGACGAGCAGTACTTC.

V is TRBV18 and J is TRBJ2-3, with D hard to call. The length of the CDR3 is 14 residues. Trimming removed 0 bases from V and 0 bases from J, with 4 bases in between. Germline V CDR1 and CDR2: KGHSH, LQKENI. DNA of the CDR3: TGTGCCAGCTCACCACCATCCAGCACAGATACGCAGTATTTT. This encodes CASSPPSSTDTQYF.

This clone showed up just once. The rearrangement joins TRBV29-1 to TRBJ2-7, with 9 bases that match TRBD1. CDR3 length equals 14 residues. Germline CDR1 and CDR2: SQVTM and ANQGSEA. With V trimmed by 0 bases and J by 6 bases, 6 bases remained unmatched. CDR3 DNA: TGCAGCGTTGAAGAGGCACAGGGGGCGGGCGAGCAGTACGTC. Encoded protein: CSVEEAQGAGEQYV.

V gene TRBV5-1 combines with J gene TRBJ2-5, with TRBD1 matching over 7 bases. CDR1 and CDR2 (germline): SGHRS, YFSETQ. CDR3 length: 15 residues. V trimming: 1 base; J trimming: 2 bases; junction bases outside the gene matches: 5. CDR3 amino acids: CASSLSGTVQETQYF. The CDR3 nucleotides read TGCGCCAGCAGCTTGTCCGGGACAGTACAAGAGACCCAGTACTTC.

By share of the sample, this clone is medium-sized. The chain combines TRBV7-9 with TRBJ2-1, with D hard to call. The length of the CDR3 is 15 residues. From germline, CDR1 is SEHNR and CDR2 FQNEAQ (reference sequence). V lost 0 bases, J lost 3 bases, and 9 bases lay in between. CDR3 loop: CASSLAGSLYNEQFF. DNA of the CDR3: TGTGCCAGCAGCTTAGCCGGATCCCTCTACAATGAGCAGTTCTTC.

This clone has just a few counts. The rearrangement links TRBV27 to TRBJ1-2; TRBD1 might be the D (6 bases). The CDR3 spans 14 residues. With 3 bases removed from V and 8 bases from J, the gap between germline ends came to 16 bases. Germline V CDR1 and CDR2: MNHEY, SMNVEV (reference sequence). The DNA for the CDR3 is TGTGCCAGCAGTTTCTCCGCCCTCAGGGGCGGCTACACCTTC. This gives the protein CASSFSALRGGYTF.

This chain joins TRBV2 and TRBJ1-1; D gene unclear. Germline lookup yields CDR1 SNHLY and CDR2 FYNNEI. V lost 7 bases and J 11 bases, leaving 20 bases between the germline ends. The CDR3 covers 13 residues. The CDR3 here is CASNQEGEVGAFF. The CDR3 DNA reads as TGTGCCAGCAACCAGGAGGGCGAAGTAGGTGCTTTCTTT.

This chain joins TRBV7-2 and TRBJ1-2; no clear D. From germline, CDR1 is SGHTA and CDR2 FQGNSA. The CDR3 has 15 amino acids. The V gene lost 5 bases and the J gene lost 5 bases, with 18 bases spanning the gap. CDR3 in DNA: TGTGCCAGCAGCCACGGGCCGGGAACAGCTTATGGCTACACCTTC. Translated, it gives CASSHGPGTAYGYTF.

The chain carries TRBV2 and TRBJ2-1; unclear D gene. CDR1 and CDR2 (germline): SNHLY, FYNNEI. Trimming stripped 6 bases from V and 7 bases from J, with 10 bases between. The CDR3 contains 12 residues. The CDR3 DNA is TGTGCCAGCAGAAGGGAACCAAATGAGCAGTTCTTC. Translating gives CASRREPNEQFF.

The chain links TRBV5-1 to TRBJ2-1; TRBD2 matches at 10 bases. Germline CDR1 and CDR2: SGHRS and YFSETQ. Trimming removed 2 bases from V and 0 bases from J; junction bases left unmatched: 8. The CDR3 length is 18 residues. CDR3 sequence (DNA): TGCGCCAGCAGCTTCTCTAGCGGGAGCCGCAGCTCCTACAATGAGCAGTTCTTC. It specifies CASSFSSGSRSSYNEQFF.

Written as DNA, the CDR3 is TGTGCCAGCAGCCAATTTTTAGACCTTCACCCCGAGGGCAATGAGCAGTTCTTC. Translating gives CASSQFLDLHPEGNEQFF. The genes are TRBV16 and TRBJ2-1, with D possibly matching TRBD2 (5 bases). The CDR3 contains 18 residues. The germline gives CDR1 KGHSY, CDR2 FQNENV. Trimming took off 1 base at V and 6 bases at J, with 22 bases between the two ends.